This is a list of T cell receptor beta chains from one sample in a study of human T cells and chemical hapten exposure. TCRdb independently ran MiXCR on the RACE reads; one entry per CDR3 protein. This sample has about 98,000 distinct CDR3 sequences, with 10% to 14% found just once. This sample comprised whole blood, obtained in connection with sensitization to the hapten diphenylcyclopropenone (DPC). These receptors originate from a woman in her sixties or seventies with alopecia areata. Some clones in this sample may be carry-over from other donors' samples. The CDR3 runs from the conserved cysteine through the conserved F or W. A D gene is named only where the DNA matches it firmly. The size entry is marked missing in some rows and otherwise reads once, few, many or a size class.

abundance: few
j_gene: TRBJ2-3
d_gene: TRBD2
v_gene: TRBV2
CDR3nt: TGTGCCTGTAAACTAGCGGGAGCTAGCACAGATACGCAGTATTTT
CDR3aa: CACKLAGASTDTQYF

abundance: many
j_gene: TRBJ1-4
d_gene: TRBD1
v_gene: TRBV19
CDR3nt: TGTGCCAGTACTATTAACGCAGGGGGTCGTGAAAAACTGTTTTTT
CDR3aa: CASTINAGGREKLFF

abundance: many
j_gene: TRBJ2-7
d_gene: TRBD2
v_gene: TRBV12-3/TRBV12-4
CDR3nt: TGTGCCAGCAGTTTCGGCGGGAGGGGAGCGATCTCCTACGAGCAGTACTTC
CDR3aa: CASSFGGRGAISYEQYF

abundance: many
j_gene: TRBJ1-2
d_gene: .
v_gene: TRBV5-1
CDR3nt: TGCGCCAGCAGCTTGGCCCCAGGGTGGGACTATGGCTACACCTTC
CDR3aa: CASSLAPGWDYGYTF

abundance: .
j_gene: TRBJ1-2
d_gene: TRBD1
v_gene: TRBV29-1
CDR3nt: TGCAGCGTTGCGGGGACAGGGGATAAAGGGTATGGCTACACCTTC
CDR3aa: CSVAGTGDKGYGYTF

abundance: many
j_gene: TRBJ1-1
d_gene: .
v_gene: TRBV6-5
CDR3nt: TGTGCCAGCAGTTACGGCTGGAAAACTGAAGCTTTCTTT
CDR3aa: CASSYGWKTEAFF

abundance: .
j_gene: TRBJ2-5
d_gene: .
v_gene: TRBV7-2
CDR3nt: TGTGCCAGCAGCATTGGGAGAGAGACCCAGTACTTC
CDR3aa: CASSIGRETQYF

abundance: many
j_gene: TRBJ1-2
d_gene: .
v_gene: TRBV7-9
CDR3nt: TGTGCCAGCAGCGCCCAGACAGATAACTATGGCTACACCTTC
CDR3aa: CASSAQTDNYGYTF

abundance: many
j_gene: TRBJ2-1
d_gene: TRBD2
v_gene: TRBV7-8
CDR3nt: TGTGCCAGCAGCTCCCCCCCTCGAAGACTAGCGGGTTACAATGAGCAGTTCTTC
CDR3aa: CASSSPPRRLAGYNEQFF

abundance: .
j_gene: TRBJ1-2
d_gene: .
v_gene: TRBV29-1
CDR3nt: TGCAGCGTTAGGGACCCCCAGGGAGGCTATGGCTACACCTTC
CDR3aa: CSVRDPQGGYGYTF

abundance: many
j_gene: TRBJ1-6
d_gene: .
v_gene: TRBV24-1
CDR3nt: TGTGCCACCAGTGACGGAGGATCACCCCTCCACTTT
CDR3aa: CATSDGGSPLHF

abundance: many
j_gene: TRBJ2-3
d_gene: .
v_gene: TRBV27
CDR3nt: TGTGCCAGCAGTTCCCCTACAGGTCCAGATACGCAGTATTTT
CDR3aa: CASSSPTGPDTQYF

abundance: many
j_gene: TRBJ2-7
d_gene: TRBD2
v_gene: TRBV6-2/TRBV6-3
CDR3nt: TGTGCCAGCAGGACTAGCGGGTACGAGCAGTACTTC
CDR3aa: CASRTSGYEQYF

abundance: .
j_gene: TRBJ2-3
d_gene: .
v_gene: TRBV29-1
CDR3nt: TGCAGCGTTGAAACCCAGCAGGCAGATACGCAGTATTTT
CDR3aa: CSVETQQADTQYF

abundance: many
j_gene: TRBJ1-1
d_gene: TRBD1
v_gene: TRBV7-2
CDR3nt: TGTGCCAGCAGCTTAGCGCCGGGACAGGGAGACACTGAAGCTTTCTTT
CDR3aa: CASSLAPGQGDTEAFF

abundance: many
j_gene: TRBJ2-5
d_gene: .
v_gene: TRBV5-1
CDR3nt: TGCGCCAGCAGCTTGGGAAGACAGGCCCGAGAGACCCAGTACTTC
CDR3aa: CASSLGRQARETQYF

abundance: .
j_gene: TRBJ1-1
d_gene: .
v_gene: TRBV6-5
CDR3nt: TGTGCCAGCAGTTACAGGGAGGGCGGTGTACCTGAAGCTTTCTTT
CDR3aa: CASSYREGGVPEAFF

abundance: few
j_gene: TRBJ2-7
d_gene: .
v_gene: TRBV6-5
CDR3nt: TGTGCCAGCAGTTACGACCTCTCCTACGAGCAGTACTTC
CDR3aa: CASSYDLSYEQYF

abundance: .
j_gene: TRBJ2-3
d_gene: .
v_gene: TRBV4-1
CDR3nt: TGCGCCAGCAGCCAAGAGGGGGATGAAGTGAGGTATTTT
CDR3aa: CASSQEGDEVRYF

abundance: .
j_gene: TRBJ2-7
d_gene: .
v_gene: TRBV6-2/TRBV6-3
CDR3nt: TGTGCCAGCACCCTGACAGATAGCTCCTACGAGCAGTACTTC
CDR3aa: CASTLTDSSYEQYF

abundance: few
j_gene: TRBJ2-1
d_gene: .
v_gene: TRBV6-1
CDR3nt: TGTGCCAGCAGTGAAGCGGGGCATGAGCAGTTCTTC
CDR3aa: CASSEAGHEQFF

abundance: .
j_gene: TRBJ2-7
d_gene: .
v_gene: TRBV20-1
CDR3nt: TGCAGTGCTAGAGTCCCAGGGCGCTGGTACGAGCAGTACTTC
CDR3aa: CSARVPGRWYEQYF

abundance: many
j_gene: TRBJ1-2
d_gene: .
v_gene: TRBV7-9
CDR3nt: TGTGCCAGCAGCTTAGCCCAGGGCGTTTTCCTCTATGGCTACACCTTC
CDR3aa: CASSLAQGVFLYGYTF

abundance: many
j_gene: TRBJ2-3
d_gene: .
v_gene: TRBV7-7
CDR3nt: TGTGCTAGCAGCTTGGGGCAGACCACAGATACGCAGTATTTT
CDR3aa: CASSLGQTTDTQYF

abundance: .
j_gene: TRBJ1-2
d_gene: .
v_gene: TRBV20-1
CDR3nt: TGCAGTGCTAGTCTGGACCTGGGTTTGGGCTACACCTTC
CDR3aa: CSASLDLGLGYTF

abundance: .
j_gene: TRBJ1-4
d_gene: TRBD1
v_gene: TRBV7-9
CDR3nt: TGTGCCAGCAGCCCAGGGGGAGGTAATGAAAAACTGTTTTTT
CDR3aa: CASSPGGGNEKLFF

abundance: few
j_gene: TRBJ1-6
d_gene: .
v_gene: TRBV12-3/TRBV12-4
CDR3nt: TGTGCCAGCAGTTTTGGTCTTTCACCCCTCCACTTT
CDR3aa: CASSFGLSPLHF

abundance: many
j_gene: TRBJ1-1
d_gene: .
v_gene: TRBV6-2/TRBV6-3
CDR3nt: TGTGCCAGCAGTTACGAGGGCCCCACTGAAGCTTTCTTT
CDR3aa: CASSYEGPTEAFF

abundance: .
j_gene: TRBJ2-5
d_gene: TRBD2
v_gene: TRBV12-3/TRBV12-4
CDR3nt: TGTGCCAGCAGTCCCGGGGGGGCCCGCGTCTTGACCCAGTACTTC
CDR3aa: CASSPGGARVLTQYF

abundance: many
j_gene: TRBJ1-1
d_gene: .
v_gene: TRBV9
CDR3nt: TGTGCCAGCAGCGTAGAGGGCAGATCAAACACTGAAGCTTTCTTT
CDR3aa: CASSVEGRSNTEAFF